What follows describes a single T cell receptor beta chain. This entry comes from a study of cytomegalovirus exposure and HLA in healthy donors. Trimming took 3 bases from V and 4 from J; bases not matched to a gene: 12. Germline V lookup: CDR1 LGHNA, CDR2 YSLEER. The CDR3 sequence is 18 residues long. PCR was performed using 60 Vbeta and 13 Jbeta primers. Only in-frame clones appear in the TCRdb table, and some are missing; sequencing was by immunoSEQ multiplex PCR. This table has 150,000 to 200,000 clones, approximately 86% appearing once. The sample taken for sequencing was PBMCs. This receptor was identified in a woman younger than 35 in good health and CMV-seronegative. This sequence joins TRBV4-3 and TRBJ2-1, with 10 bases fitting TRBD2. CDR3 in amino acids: CASSQKARTSGRYNEQFF. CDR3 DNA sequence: TGCGCCAGCAGCCAGAAGGCCAGGACTAGCGGCCGATACAATGAGCAGTTCTTC.